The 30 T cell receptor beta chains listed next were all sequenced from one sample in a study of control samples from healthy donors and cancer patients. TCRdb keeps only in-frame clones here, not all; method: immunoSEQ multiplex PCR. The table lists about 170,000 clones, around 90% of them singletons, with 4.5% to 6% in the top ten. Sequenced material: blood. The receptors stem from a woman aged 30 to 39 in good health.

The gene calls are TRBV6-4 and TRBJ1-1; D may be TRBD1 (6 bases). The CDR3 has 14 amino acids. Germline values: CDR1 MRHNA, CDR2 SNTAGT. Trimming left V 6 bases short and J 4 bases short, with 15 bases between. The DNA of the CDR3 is TGTGCCAGCAGGGAACAAGGGGGTAGCACTGAAGCTTTCTTT. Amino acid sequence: CASREQGGSTEAFF.

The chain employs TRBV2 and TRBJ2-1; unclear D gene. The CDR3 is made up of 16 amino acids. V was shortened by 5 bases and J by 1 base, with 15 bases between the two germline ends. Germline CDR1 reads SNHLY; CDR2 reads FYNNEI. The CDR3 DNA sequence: TGTGCCAGCAGTCCCGGAATCGGCCTGTCCTACAATGAGCAGTTCTTC. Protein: CASSPGIGLSYNEQFF.

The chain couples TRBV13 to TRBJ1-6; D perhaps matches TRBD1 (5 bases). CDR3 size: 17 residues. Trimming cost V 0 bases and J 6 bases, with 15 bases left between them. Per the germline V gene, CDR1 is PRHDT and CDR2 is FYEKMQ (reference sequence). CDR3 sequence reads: CASSLGGWQGGNSPLHF. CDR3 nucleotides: TGTGCCAGCAGCTTAGGAGGTTGGCAGGGAGGTAATTCACCCCTCCACTTT.

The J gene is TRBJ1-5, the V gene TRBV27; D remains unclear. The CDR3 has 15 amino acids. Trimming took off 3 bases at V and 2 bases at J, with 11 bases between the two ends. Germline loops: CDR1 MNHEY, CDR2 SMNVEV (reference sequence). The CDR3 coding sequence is TGTGCCAGCAGTTTGGGTGGCTGGGGCAATCAGCCCCAGCATTTT. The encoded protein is CASSLGGWGNQPQHF.

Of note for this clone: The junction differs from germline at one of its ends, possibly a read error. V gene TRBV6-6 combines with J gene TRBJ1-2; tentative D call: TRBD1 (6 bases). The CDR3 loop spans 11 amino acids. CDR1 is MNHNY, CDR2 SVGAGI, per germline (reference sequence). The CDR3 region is CAITQQGTQLF. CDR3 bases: TGTGCCATTACACAACAGGGAACGCAACTCTTC.

The CDR3 spells CASSRGGGLSETQYF. As DNA, the CDR3 is TGTGCCAGCAGCCGAGGGGGGGGGCTTTCAGAGACCCAGTACTTC. The chain recombines TRBV7-8 with TRBJ2-5; D may be TRBD2 (7 bases). The CDR3 length is 15 residues. Germline CDR1 reads SGHVS; CDR2 reads FQNEAQ. V was trimmed by 5 bases and J by 4 bases, leaving 17 bases between them.

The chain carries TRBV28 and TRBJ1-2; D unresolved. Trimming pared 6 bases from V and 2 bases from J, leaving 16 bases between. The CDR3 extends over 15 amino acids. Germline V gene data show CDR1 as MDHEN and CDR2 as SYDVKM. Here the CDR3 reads CASSLTGNPNYGYTF. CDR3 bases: TGTGCCAGCAGCCTTACTGGGAATCCGAACTATGGCTACACCTTC.

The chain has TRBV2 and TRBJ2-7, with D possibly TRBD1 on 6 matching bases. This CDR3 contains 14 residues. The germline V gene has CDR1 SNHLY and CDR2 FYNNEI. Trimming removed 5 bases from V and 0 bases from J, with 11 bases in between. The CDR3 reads CASSHRDNSYEQYF. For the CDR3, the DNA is TGTGCCAGCAGTCACCGGGACAACTCCTACGAGCAGTACTTC.

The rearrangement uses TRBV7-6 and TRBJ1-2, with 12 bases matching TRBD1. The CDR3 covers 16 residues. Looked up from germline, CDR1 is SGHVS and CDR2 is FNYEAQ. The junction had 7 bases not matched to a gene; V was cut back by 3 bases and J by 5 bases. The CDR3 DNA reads TGTGCCAGCAGCTTTTCCGGGGGACAGGGGGCGTATGGCTACACCTTC. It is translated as CASSFSGGQGAYGYTF.

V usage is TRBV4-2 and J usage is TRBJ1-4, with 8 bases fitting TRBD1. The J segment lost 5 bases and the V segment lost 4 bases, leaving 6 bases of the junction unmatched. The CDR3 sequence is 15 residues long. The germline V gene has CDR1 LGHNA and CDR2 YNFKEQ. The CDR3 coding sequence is TGTGCCAGCAGCCGACCCGGGACAGGCAATGAAAAACTGTTTTTT. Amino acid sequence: CASSRPGTGNEKLFF.

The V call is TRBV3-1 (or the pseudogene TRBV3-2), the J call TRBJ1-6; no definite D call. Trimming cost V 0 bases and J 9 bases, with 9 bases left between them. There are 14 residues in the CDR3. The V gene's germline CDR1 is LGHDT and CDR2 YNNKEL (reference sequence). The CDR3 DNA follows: TGTGCCAGCAGCCAAGACAGGTTTGGTTCACCCCTCCACTTT. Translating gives CASSQDRFGSPLHF.

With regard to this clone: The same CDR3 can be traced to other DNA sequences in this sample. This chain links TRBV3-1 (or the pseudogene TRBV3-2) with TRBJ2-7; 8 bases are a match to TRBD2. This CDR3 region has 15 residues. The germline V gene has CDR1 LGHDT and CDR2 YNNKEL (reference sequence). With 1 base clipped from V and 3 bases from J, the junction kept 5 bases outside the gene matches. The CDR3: CASSQGPGGGYEQYF. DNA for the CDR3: TGTGCCAGCAGCCAAGGGCCCGGGGGGGGCTACGAGCAGTACTTC.

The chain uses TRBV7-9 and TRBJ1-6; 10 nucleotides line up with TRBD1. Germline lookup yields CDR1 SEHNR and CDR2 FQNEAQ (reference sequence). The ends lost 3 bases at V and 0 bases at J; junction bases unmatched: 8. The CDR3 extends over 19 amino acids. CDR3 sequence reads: CASSFGTGAVASYNSPLHF. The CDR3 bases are TGTGCCAGCAGCTTCGGGACAGGGGCAGTGGCCTCCTATAATTCACCCCTCCACTTT.

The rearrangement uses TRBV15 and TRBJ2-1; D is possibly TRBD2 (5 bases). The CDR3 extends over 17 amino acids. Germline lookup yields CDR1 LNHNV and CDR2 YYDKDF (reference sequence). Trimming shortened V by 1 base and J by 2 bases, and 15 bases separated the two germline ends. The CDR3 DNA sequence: TGTGCCACCAGCAGAGCGTCGGCGGTGCGGGCCTACAATGAGCAGTTCTTC. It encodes CATSRASAVRAYNEQFF.

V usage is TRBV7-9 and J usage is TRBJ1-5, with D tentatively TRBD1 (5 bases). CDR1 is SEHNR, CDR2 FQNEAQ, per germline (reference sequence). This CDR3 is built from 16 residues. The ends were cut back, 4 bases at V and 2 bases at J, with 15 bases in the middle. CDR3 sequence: CASSSTDTIRNQPQHF. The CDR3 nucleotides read TGTGCCAGCAGCTCCACGGACACCATACGCAATCAGCCCCAGCATTTT.

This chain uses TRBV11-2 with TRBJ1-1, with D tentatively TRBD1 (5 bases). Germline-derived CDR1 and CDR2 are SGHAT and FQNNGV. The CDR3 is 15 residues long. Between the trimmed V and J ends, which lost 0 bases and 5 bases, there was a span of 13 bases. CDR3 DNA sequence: TGTGCCAGCAGCTTAGAGGGGGTGTCAGGAACTGAAGCTTTCTTT. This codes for CASSLEGVSGTEAFF.

CDR3 amino acids: CASSLDLRSPLHF. CDR3 nucleotide sequence: TGTGCCAGCAGCTTGGATCTGCGGTCACCCCTCCACTTT. This chain links TRBV5-4 with TRBJ1-6; D is ambiguous. The CDR3 is 13 amino acids. CDR1 is SGHNT and CDR2 is YYREEE in the germline V gene (reference sequence). The germline V and J ends were trimmed by 0 bases and 10 bases, with 8 bases remaining between them.

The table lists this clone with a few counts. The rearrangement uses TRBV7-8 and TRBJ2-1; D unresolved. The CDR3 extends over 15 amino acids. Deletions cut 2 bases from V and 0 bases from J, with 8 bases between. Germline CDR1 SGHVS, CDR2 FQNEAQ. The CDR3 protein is CASSLNPSSYNEQFF. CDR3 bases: TGTGCCAGCAGCTTAAACCCAAGCTCCTACAATGAGCAGTTCTTC.

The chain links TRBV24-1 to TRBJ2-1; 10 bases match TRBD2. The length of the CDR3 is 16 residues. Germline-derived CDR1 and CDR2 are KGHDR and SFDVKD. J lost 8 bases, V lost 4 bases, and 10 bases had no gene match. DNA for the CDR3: TGTGCCACCAGTGACAACAGCGGGGGGGGCCGCGATGAGCAGTTCTTC. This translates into CATSDNSGGGRDEQFF.

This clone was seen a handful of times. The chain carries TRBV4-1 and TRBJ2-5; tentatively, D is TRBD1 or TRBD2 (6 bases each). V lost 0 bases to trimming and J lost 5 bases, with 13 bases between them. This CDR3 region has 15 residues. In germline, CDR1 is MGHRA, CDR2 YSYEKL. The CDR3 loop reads CASSQDRTGRETQYF. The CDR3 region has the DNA TGCGCCAGCAGCCAAGATCGTACAGGGAGGGAGACCCAGTACTTC.

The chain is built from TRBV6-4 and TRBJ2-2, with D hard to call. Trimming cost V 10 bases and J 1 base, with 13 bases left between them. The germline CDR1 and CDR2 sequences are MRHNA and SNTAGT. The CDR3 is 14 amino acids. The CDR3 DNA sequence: TGTGCCACCAGCCCAGGCAGGAACACCGGGGAGCTGTTTTTT. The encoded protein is CATSPGRNTGELFF.

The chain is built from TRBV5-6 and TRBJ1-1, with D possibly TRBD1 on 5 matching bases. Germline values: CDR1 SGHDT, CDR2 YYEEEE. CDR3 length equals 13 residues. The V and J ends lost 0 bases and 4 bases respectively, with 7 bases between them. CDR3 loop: CASSLVRGTEAFF. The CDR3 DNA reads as TGTGCCAGCAGCTTGGTGAGGGGCACTGAAGCTTTCTTT.

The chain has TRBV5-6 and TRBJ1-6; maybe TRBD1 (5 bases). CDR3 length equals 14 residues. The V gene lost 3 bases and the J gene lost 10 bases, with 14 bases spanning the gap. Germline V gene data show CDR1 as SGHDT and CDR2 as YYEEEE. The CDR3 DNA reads TGTGCCAGCAGCTGGGGGACCTCTGGGTCACCCCTCCACTTT. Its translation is CASSWGTSGSPLHF.

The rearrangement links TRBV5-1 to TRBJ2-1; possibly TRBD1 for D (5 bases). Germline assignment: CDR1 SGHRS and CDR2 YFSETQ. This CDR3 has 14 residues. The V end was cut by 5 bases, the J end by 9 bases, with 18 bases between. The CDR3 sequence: CASSISRGHGEQFF. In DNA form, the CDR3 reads TGCGCCAGCAGTATCTCTAGGGGTCATGGTGAGCAGTTCTTC.

This chain's CDR3 is CASRPDQGWGYGYTF. The CDR3 coding sequence is TGTGCCAGCAGACCTGATCAGGGGTGGGGCTATGGCTACACCTTC. This chain joins TRBV6-6 and TRBJ1-2; perhaps TRBD1 as D (6 bases). The germline V gene has CDR1 MNHNY and CDR2 SVGAGI (reference sequence). The CDR3 covers 15 residues. V shed 6 bases and J shed 4 bases, with 18 bases lying between them.

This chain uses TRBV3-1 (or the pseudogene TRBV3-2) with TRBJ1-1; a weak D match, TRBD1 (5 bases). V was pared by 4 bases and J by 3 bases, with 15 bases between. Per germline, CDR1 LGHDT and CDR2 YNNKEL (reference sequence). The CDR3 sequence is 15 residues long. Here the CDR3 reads CASSPAGRRDTEAFF. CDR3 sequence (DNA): TGTGCCAGCAGCCCCGCAGGGAGGAGGGACACTGAAGCTTTCTTT.

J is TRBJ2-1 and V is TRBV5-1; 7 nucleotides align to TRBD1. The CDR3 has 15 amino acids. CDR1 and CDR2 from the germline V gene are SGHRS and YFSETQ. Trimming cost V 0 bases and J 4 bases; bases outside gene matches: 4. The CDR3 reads CASSLAGTEYNEQFF. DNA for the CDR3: TGCGCCAGCAGCTTGGCCGGGACAGAGTACAATGAGCAGTTCTTC.

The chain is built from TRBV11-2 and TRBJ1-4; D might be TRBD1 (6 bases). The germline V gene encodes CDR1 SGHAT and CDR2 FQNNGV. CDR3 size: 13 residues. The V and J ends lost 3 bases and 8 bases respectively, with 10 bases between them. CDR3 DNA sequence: TGTGCCAGCAGCTTTAGGGGGGCGGAAAAACTGTTTTTT. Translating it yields CASSFRGAEKLFF.

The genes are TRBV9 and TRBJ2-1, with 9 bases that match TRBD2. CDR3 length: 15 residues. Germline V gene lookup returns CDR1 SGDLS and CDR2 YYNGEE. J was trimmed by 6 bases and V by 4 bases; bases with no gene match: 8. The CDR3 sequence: CASSLRLAEANEQFF. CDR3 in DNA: TGTGCCAGCAGCCTCCGACTAGCGGAGGCCAATGAGCAGTTCTTC.

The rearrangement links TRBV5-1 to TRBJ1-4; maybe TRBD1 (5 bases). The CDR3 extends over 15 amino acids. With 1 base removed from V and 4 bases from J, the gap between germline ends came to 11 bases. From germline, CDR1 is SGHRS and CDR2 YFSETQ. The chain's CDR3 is CASSLTRGGNEKLFF. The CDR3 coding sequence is TGCGCCAGCAGCTTGACGAGGGGCGGTAATGAAAAACTGTTTTTT.